The 28 T cell receptor beta chains listed next were all sequenced from one sample in a study of OX40 agonist ivuxolimab in advanced cancers. Sequenced by immunoSEQ multiplex PCR; TCRdb stores in-frame clones only, minus some. The sample lists roughly 75,000 clones, roughly 89% occurring once. The source material was CD4+ or CD8+ T cells sorted from blood, sampled in a trial of the OX40 agonist ivuxolimab. Receptors originate from an adult with an advanced solid tumor such as melanoma, head and neck, liver or kidney cancer.

This clone was recorded a few times. This CDR3 reads CASTRDFRGGELFF. The CDR3 DNA follows: TGTGCCAGTACCCGGGACTTTAGGGGCGGGGAGCTGTTTTTT. V is TRBV19 and J is TRBJ2-2; weak D call: TRBD2 (6 bases). The germline V and J ends were trimmed by 7 bases and 7 bases, with 16 bases remaining between them. The CDR3 is made up of 14 amino acids. Germline values: CDR1 LNHDA, CDR2 SQIVND (reference sequence).

This chain connects TRBV4-1 to TRBJ2-2; a possible D gene is TRBD2 (5 bases). V was pared by 2 bases and J by 6 bases, with 10 bases between. This CDR3 spans 14 amino acids. The germline V gene has CDR1 MGHRA and CDR2 YSYEKL. CDR3 in amino acids: CASSQLVGAGELFF. The CDR3 nucleotides are TGCGCCAGCAGCCAACTGGTCGGGGCCGGGGAGCTGTTTTTT.

This rearrangement joins TRBV13 to TRBJ2-7; D is undetermined. Trimming took 2 bases from V and 5 from J, leaving 13 bases between them. The CDR3 totals 14 residues. Germline loops: CDR1 PRHDT, CDR2 FYEKMQ (reference sequence). CDR3 DNA sequence: TGTGCCAGCAGCTTAATGCCTGGCAAGAACGAGCAGTACTTC. Translation: CASSLMPGKNEQYF.

The chain combines TRBV25-1 with TRBJ2-5; 12 bases are a match to TRBD1. This CDR3 is built from 16 residues. Germline CDR1 and CDR2: MGHDK and SYGVNS. J gave up 6 bases and V 1 base, and 6 bases lay outside the gene matches. CDR3 region: CASSELGTGGMKTQYF. The CDR3 coding sequence is TGTGCCAGCAGTGAATTAGGGACAGGGGGCATGAAGACCCAGTACTTC.

This clone occurred a few times. The rearrangement joins TRBV7-2 to TRBJ1-2; D is undetermined. Germline-derived CDR1 and CDR2 are SGHTA and FQGNSA. The ends were cut back, 2 bases at V and 8 bases at J, with 9 bases in the middle. This CDR3 has 12 amino acids. The CDR3 sequence is CASSLSASGYTF. CDR3 DNA: TGTGCCAGCAGCTTATCTGCATCCGGCTACACCTTC.

A word on this clone: A much larger clonotype is one base distant, so this may be a read error. The V gene is TRBV4-1, the J gene TRBJ2-7, with TRBD2 matching over 13 bases. V was clipped by 1 base and J by 7 bases; unmatched bases: 7. The CDR3 runs to 16 residues. Germline CDR1 is MGHRA and CDR2 is YSYEKL. CDR3 loop: CASSQGPTSGRTEQYF. CDR3 in DNA: TGCGCCAGCAGCCAAGGCCCGACTAGCGGGAGGACTGAGCAGTACTTC.

The chain is built from TRBV5-5 and TRBJ1-3, with TRBD1 matching over 9 bases. The V and J ends lost 3 bases and 1 base, in that order; junction bases with no gene match: 5. The CDR3 loop spans 16 amino acids. The germline V gene has CDR1 SGHKS and CDR2 YYEKEE (reference sequence). In nucleotides, the CDR3 is TGTGCCAGCAGCTATCTGACAGGGGGTTCTGGAAACACCATATATTTT. As protein: CASSYLTGGSGNTIYF.

This clone appeared once. This chain joins TRBV28 and TRBJ2-7; D is unresolved. The germline CDR1 and CDR2 sequences are MDHEN and SYDVKM. V shed 5 bases and J shed 6 bases, with 11 bases lying between them. This CDR3 contains 12 residues. The CDR3 DNA is TGTGCCAGCAGTCACCTTAATCGCGAGCAGTACTTC. Translated: CASSHLNREQYF.

V usage is TRBV27 and J usage is TRBJ2-1; no clear D. The CDR3 consists of 12 residues. Germline-derived CDR1 and CDR2 are MNHEY and SMNVEV (reference sequence). V lost 4 bases and J 8 bases, leaving 9 bases between the germline ends. CDR3 protein: CASSSVTDEQFF. In DNA form, the CDR3 reads TGTGCCAGCAGTTCTGTAACAGATGAGCAGTTCTTC.

This chain links TRBV20-1 with TRBJ2-7; D is undetermined. CDR1 is DFQATT and CDR2 is SNEGSKA in the germline V gene (reference sequence). V dropped 5 bases and J dropped 6 bases, with 11 bases sitting between them. The CDR3 consists of 11 residues. The CDR3, as DNA: TGCAGTGCTTGGACCTTGACCGAGCAGTACTTC. Its protein product is CSAWTLTEQYF.

Only one count was recorded for this clone. The rearrangement uses TRBV4-1 and TRBJ1-4, with D possibly matching TRBD1 (6 bases). Deletions cut 0 bases from V and 8 bases from J, with 13 bases between. The CDR3 is 15 amino acids. The germline CDR1 and CDR2 sequences are MGHRA and YSYEKL. In DNA, the CDR3 is TGCGCCAGCAGCCAAGAAGGGGGAGAGTGGGAAAAACTGTTTTTT. Protein product: CASSQEGGEWEKLFF.

V and J are TRBV30 and TRBJ1-1; D not resolved. CDR3 length equals 13 residues. Trimming pared 6 bases from V and 3 bases from J, leaving 14 bases between. The germline gives CDR1 GTSNPN, CDR2 SVGIG (reference sequence). The CDR3 coding sequence is TGTGCCTGCCTGGGATTAAAGGACACTGAAGCTTTCTTT. Translated, it gives CACLGLKDTEAFF.

CDR3 nucleotide sequence: TGTGCCAGCAGTGCCGGGTCCGGAAACACCATATATTTT. Protein product: CASSAGSGNTIYF. The rearrangement joins TRBV6-1 to TRBJ1-3, with D unresolved. The CDR3 length is 13 residues. V lost 4 bases, J lost 4 bases, and 8 bases lay in between. Germline assignment: CDR1 MNHNS and CDR2 SASEGT.

The chain carries TRBV27 and TRBJ2-5; D not resolved. The DNA matches TRBJ2-7 better at its end, which makes the J call doubtful. CDR3 length equals 13 residues. Germline CDR1 reads MNHEY; CDR2 reads SMNVEV (reference sequence). The CDR3: CASSLLTPDEQYF. In DNA form, the CDR3 reads TGTGCCAGCAGTTTACTGACGCCCGACGAGCAGTACTTC.

The CDR3 loop is CASSFKNTEAFF. In DNA, the CDR3 is TGTGCCAGCAGCTTCAAAAACACTGAAGCTTTCTTT. The genes are TRBV7-9 and TRBJ1-1, with unresolved D. Germline assignment: CDR1 SEHNR and CDR2 FQNEAQ (reference sequence). Trimming took 3 bases from V and 2 from J, leaving 4 bases between them. The CDR3 sequence is 12 residues long.

V gene TRBV7-9 combines with J gene TRBJ2-4; 7 nucleotides agree with TRBD1. Germline V gene lookup returns CDR1 SEHNR and CDR2 FQNEAQ (reference sequence). CDR3 length equals 16 residues. Trimming removed 5 bases from V and 0 bases from J; junction bases left unmatched: 7. CDR3 loop: CASSLKGQLAKNIQYF. In nucleotides, the CDR3 is TGTGCCAGCAGCCTCAAGGGACAGCTAGCCAAAAACATTCAGTACTTC.

This chain links TRBV9 with TRBJ2-1, with D tentatively TRBD2 (5 bases). The V end was cut by 0 bases, the J end by 0 bases, with 7 bases between. This CDR3 has 15 residues. Germline CDR1 and CDR2: SGDLS and YYNGEE. Here the CDR3 reads CASSVESGSYNEQFF. The CDR3 DNA sequence: TGTGCCAGCAGCGTAGAAAGCGGCTCCTACAATGAGCAGTTCTTC. The full variable domain, rest sourced from reference TRBV9 and TRBJ2-1, is DSGVTQTPKHLITATGQRVTLRCSPRSGDLSVYWYQQSLDQGLQFLIQYYNGEERAKGNILERFSAQQFPDLHSELNLSSLELGDSALYFCASSVESGSYNEQFFGPGTRLTVL.

About this clone itself: Other nucleotide sequences in the sample specify the same CDR3. The genes are TRBV11-2 and TRBJ2-1, with D unresolved. Germline lookup yields CDR1 SGHAT and CDR2 FQNNGV. The length of the CDR3 is 13 residues. Trimming shortened V by 1 base and J by 2 bases, and 3 bases separated the two germline ends. CDR3 sequence: CASSLGPYNEQFF. The CDR3 DNA reads TGTGCCAGCAGCTTAGGCCCCTACAATGAGCAGTTCTTC.

The chain carries TRBV9 and TRBJ2-1; 7 nucleotides line up with TRBD1. Trimming cost V 4 bases and J 0 bases; bases outside gene matches: 4. Germline CDR1 SGDLS, CDR2 YYNGEE. CDR3 length: 15 residues. The CDR3: CASSLGGLSYNEQFF. For the CDR3, the DNA is TGTGCCAGCAGCCTAGGGGGCCTCTCCTACAATGAGCAGTTCTTC.

The chain is built from TRBV7-9 and TRBJ1-2; TRBD1 matches 10 bases. Per the germline V gene, CDR1 is SEHNR and CDR2 is FQNEAQ (reference sequence). The V gene end was trimmed by 6 bases and the J gene end by 6 bases; junction bases not matched to a gene: 7. The CDR3 runs 14 residues. The CDR3 region is CASSPQDRGNGYTF. The CDR3 DNA reads as TGTGCCAGCAGTCCACAGGACAGGGGGAATGGCTACACCTTC.

The J gene is TRBJ1-2, the V gene TRBV2, with D possibly being TRBD1 (5 bases). Trimming left V 5 bases short and J 3 bases short, with 19 bases between. There are 16 residues in the CDR3. CDR1 is SNHLY and CDR2 is FYNNEI in the germline V gene. The CDR3 protein is CASSKRGTAWDYGYTF. CDR3 sequence (DNA): TGTGCCAGCAGTAAAAGGGGCACGGCTTGGGACTATGGCTACACCTTC.

The chain couples TRBV13 to TRBJ2-3, with a weak D call TRBD2 (5 bases). V gave up 1 base and J gave up 5 bases, with 13 bases separating them. Germline V gives CDR1 PRHDT, CDR2 FYEKMQ (reference sequence). The CDR3 has 15 amino acids. The CDR3 bases are TGTGCCAGCAGCTTAGATAGGGCAGGACTAGATACGCAGTATTTT. Amino acid sequence: CASSLDRAGLDTQYF.

The chain joins TRBV4-2 to TRBJ2-2; TRBD2 is a possible D gene (5 bases). Trimming removed 3 bases from V and 5 bases from J, with 13 bases in between. Germline-derived CDR1 and CDR2 are LGHNA and YNFKEQ. The CDR3 is made up of 15 amino acids. The CDR3 is CASSHQPEGTGELFF. Here the CDR3 DNA reads TGTGCCAGCAGCCACCAACCCGAGGGTACCGGGGAGCTGTTTTTT.

This clone is a singleton in its sample. The J gene is TRBJ2-7, the V gene TRBV29-1, with TRBD2 matching over 9 bases. V lost 4 bases, J lost 0 bases, and 10 bases stayed unmatched. This CDR3 region has 16 residues. Looked up from germline, CDR1 is SQVTM and CDR2 is ANQGSEA. The CDR3 nucleotides are TGCAGCGTTGTAATGGGGGGGCGGGAGGGCTCCTACGAGCAGTACTTC. Its protein product is CSVVMGGREGSYEQYF.

J is TRBJ1-3 and V is TRBV7-2; D is ambiguous. Germline values: CDR1 SGHTA, CDR2 FQGNSA. V lost 3 bases to trimming and J lost 2 bases, with 14 bases between them. This CDR3 comprises 16 residues. The DNA of the CDR3 is TGTGCCAGCAGCTTTAATTCAGGTGGCCCTGGAAACACCATATATTTT. Translating gives CASSFNSGGPGNTIYF.

This clone appeared a single time. The V gene is TRBV7-9, the J gene TRBJ2-7; D could derive from TRBD1 or TRBD2 (6 bases each). The V gene lost 5 bases and the J gene lost 3 bases, with 20 bases spanning the gap. The CDR3 is made up of 16 amino acids. Germline V CDR1 and CDR2: SEHNR, FQNEAQ (reference sequence). CDR3 loop: CASSPSPGEGVYEQYF. CDR3 DNA: TGTGCCAGCAGCCCCTCCCCGGGAGAGGGGGTCTACGAGCAGTACTTC.

The chain joins TRBV23-1 to TRBJ2-7; D is undetermined. TRBV23-1 is placed among ORFs of uncertain function. This CDR3 spans 15 amino acids. Trimming cost V 0 bases and J 5 bases, with 14 bases left between them. This CDR3 reads CASSQSRPKRDEQYF. For the CDR3, the DNA is TGCGCCAGCAGTCAATCGAGACCCAAAAGGGACGAGCAGTACTTC.

J is TRBJ2-7 and V is TRBV5-1, with TRBD1 matching over 7 bases. The CDR3 covers 13 residues. V lost 2 bases, J lost 7 bases, and 6 bases stayed unmatched. Germline V gene lookup returns CDR1 SGHRS and CDR2 YFSETQ. CDR3: CASSFDRAFEQYF. CDR3 nucleotides: TGCGCCAGCAGCTTTGACAGGGCTTTTGAGCAGTACTTC.